The T cell receptor beta chain under discussion was sequenced for a study of Graves' ophthalmopathy and Graves' hyperthyroidism. Study summary: Peripheral blood was collected at initial diagnosis, before any treatment.

TCR beta CDR3 regions were amplified from RNA transcripts. The authors performed first-round RT-PCR with HTBI primers and then a second-round multiplex PCR. TCRdb reprocessed the multiplex PCR reads with MiXCR, giving one entry per CDR3 protein. In the table there are approximately 410,000 distinct CDR3 sequences, about 16% of which are singletons. This clonotype was observed at least ten times. CDR3 length: 16 residues. The J segment lost 7 bases and the V segment lost 5 bases, leaving 12 bases of the junction unmatched. The V gene's germline CDR1 is MNHEY and CDR2 SVGEGT. PBMCs were isolated from an approximately 10 ml sample of fresh peripheral blood.

V and J are TRBV6-2 or TRBV6-3 and TRBJ2-5; 11 nucleotides agree with TRBD2. This TCR was recovered from a woman under 30 with stable Graves' hyperthyroidism. The sequencing sample was made of peripheral blood. The CDR3 here is CASSRVSGGAGRTQYF. CDR3 DNA sequence: TGTGCCAGCAGTAGGGTTAGCGGGGGGGCCGGGCGGACCCAGTACTTC.